The 10 T cell receptor beta chains reported below all come from one sample, sequenced in a study of CD8 T cells in ankylosing spondylitis. Overall study results and limits: Made up of fewer than 10 highly homologous variants, a TCR beta motif appeared characteristic of ankylosing spondylitis blood.

TCRdb re-analysed the 5' RACE reads in MiXCR, keeping a single row per CDR3 protein. This sample yields hundreds of thousands of distinct CDR3 sequences, of which 12% are seen a single time; 0.45% to 0.6% belongs to the top ten. Their target antigens are unknown. Sequenced sample: blood, either unsorted or a sorted T cell fraction (not recorded which). Receptor source: a male donor with ankylosing spondylitis.

The chain links TRBV21-1 to TRBJ2-5; the table's D gene call, TRBD1, was not cross checked with the DNA. TRBV21-1 is a pseudogene. This CDR3 has 14 residues. The CDR3 DNA is TGTGCCAGCAGCAAAGGACAGGCCCAAGAGACCCAGTACTTC. It yields the protein CASSKGQAQETQYF.

This clonotype has more than one count but fewer than ten. The chain uses TRBV5-6 and TRBJ2-2; 8 nucleotides line up with TRBD2. There are 15 residues in the CDR3. CDR1 SGHDT and CDR2 YYEEEE come from the germline V gene. V lost 3 bases to trimming and J lost 7 bases; unmatched junction nucleotides: 8. This CDR3 is CASSSGGSSIGELFF. CDR3 nucleotide sequence: TGTGCCAGCAGCTCGGGGGGGAGCAGTATCGGGGAGCTGTTTTTT.

V usage is TRBV29-1 and J usage is TRBJ2-7, with unresolved D. V lost 6 bases to trimming and J lost 3 bases, with 12 bases between them. The CDR3 loop spans 12 amino acids. In germline, CDR1 is SQVTM, CDR2 ANQGSEA. The CDR3 spells CSVASGFYEQYF. CDR3 in DNA: TGCAGCGTGGCATCAGGCTTCTACGAGCAGTACTTC.

V usage is TRBV9 and J usage is TRBJ1-4; D remains ambiguous. The germline CDR1 and CDR2 sequences are SGDLS and YYNGEE. Trimming took off 0 bases at V and 0 bases at J, with 9 bases between the two ends. This CDR3 region has 16 residues. CDR3 coding DNA: TGTGCCAGCAGCGTAGAAGGGCTCGCAACTAATGAAAAACTGTTTTTT. It is translated as CASSVEGLATNEKLFF.

This clonotype was picked up a small number of times. The chain has TRBV5-1 and TRBJ1-6; D gene uncertain. The V and J ends lost 0 bases and 10 bases respectively, with 14 bases between them. This CDR3 comprises 15 residues. Germline CDR1 reads SGHRS; CDR2 reads YFSETQ. CDR3 residues: CASSLERTELSPLHF. The CDR3 region has the DNA TGCGCCAGCAGCTTGGAGAGGACTGAATTATCACCCCTCCACTTT.

There are a few counts of this clonotype. The chain is built from TRBV7-2 and TRBJ2-2; weak D call: TRBD2 (6 bases). The V gene lost 10 bases and the J gene lost 0 bases, with 18 bases spanning the gap. Per the germline V gene, CDR1 is SGHTA and CDR2 is FQGNSA. The CDR3 loop spans 16 amino acids. This CDR3 reads CATPTNGGANTGELFF. In nucleotides, the CDR3 is TGTGCCACACCGACAAATGGAGGGGCGAACACCGGGGAGCTGTTTTTT.

This clonotype was detected many times. V and J are TRBV4-3 and TRBJ2-2, with D perhaps matching TRBD1 (6 bases). V was cut by 3 bases and J by 0 bases, with 20 bases left in between. CDR1 and CDR2 (germline): LGHNA, YSLEER. The CDR3 is made up of 19 amino acids. The CDR3 sequence: CASSHDPPHGTTNTGELFF. The CDR3 region has the DNA TGCGCCAGCAGCCACGACCCCCCCCACGGGACAACGAACACCGGGGAGCTGTTTTTT.

This clonotype has at least ten counts. V usage is TRBV20-1 and J usage is TRBJ2-2, with 11 nucleotides matching TRBD1. The length of the CDR3 is 14 residues. Germline CDR1 and CDR2: DFQATT and SNEGSKA (reference sequence). V shed 5 bases, J shed 5 bases, and the junction held 4 bases outside the gene matches. CDR3 DNA: TGCAGTGCTCCCGGGACAGGGGGTACCGGGGAGCTGTTTTTT. It specifies CSAPGTGGTGELFF.

This clonotype was recorded a few times. The chain combines TRBV18 with TRBJ2-7; D is ambiguous. Trimming removed 3 bases at V and 4 bases at J, with 13 bases between. The CDR3 sequence is 14 residues long. Germline V gene data show CDR1 as KGHSH and CDR2 as LQKENI. CDR3 loop: CASSPELEQYEQYF. CDR3 DNA: TGTGCCAGCTCACCGGAACTGGAGCAGTACGAGCAGTACTTC. The variable domain in full, with the rest retrieved from reference TRBV18 and TRBJ2-7, is NAGVMQNPRHLVRRRGQEARLRCSPMKGHSHVYWYRQLPEEGLKFMVYLQKENIIDESGMPKERFSAEFPKEGPSILRIQQVVRGDSAAYFCASSPELEQYEQYFGPGTRLTVT.

This clonotype came up many times. The chain combines TRBV5-1 with TRBJ2-2, with 11 bases lining up with TRBD2. The CDR3 spans 14 residues. In germline, CDR1 is SGHRS, CDR2 YFSETQ. V was pared by 4 bases and J by 6 bases, with 2 bases of the junction left unmatched. CDR3 bases: TGCGCCAGCAGCCCGGGACTAGCGGCCGGGGAGCTGTTTTTT. Translation: CASSPGLAAGELFF.